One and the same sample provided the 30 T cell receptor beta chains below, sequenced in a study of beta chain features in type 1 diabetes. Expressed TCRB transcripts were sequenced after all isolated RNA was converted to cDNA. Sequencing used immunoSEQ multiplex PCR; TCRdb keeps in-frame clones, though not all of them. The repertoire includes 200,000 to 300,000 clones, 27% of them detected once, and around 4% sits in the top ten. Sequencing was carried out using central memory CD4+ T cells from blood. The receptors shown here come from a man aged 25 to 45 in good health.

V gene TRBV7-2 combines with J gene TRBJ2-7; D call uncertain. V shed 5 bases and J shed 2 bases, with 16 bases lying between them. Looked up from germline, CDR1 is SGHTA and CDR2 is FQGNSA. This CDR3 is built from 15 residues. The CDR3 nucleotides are TGTGCCAGCAGCCTTTCCCCTGCCCAGACCTACGAGCAGTACTTC. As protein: CASSLSPAQTYEQYF.

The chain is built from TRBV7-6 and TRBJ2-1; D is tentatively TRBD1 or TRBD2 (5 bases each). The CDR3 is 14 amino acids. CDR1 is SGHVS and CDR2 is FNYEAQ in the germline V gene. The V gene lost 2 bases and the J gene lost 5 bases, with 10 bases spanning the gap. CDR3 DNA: TGTGCCAGCAGCTTACGGGACGACAACAATGAGCAGTTCTTC. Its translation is CASSLRDDNNEQFF.

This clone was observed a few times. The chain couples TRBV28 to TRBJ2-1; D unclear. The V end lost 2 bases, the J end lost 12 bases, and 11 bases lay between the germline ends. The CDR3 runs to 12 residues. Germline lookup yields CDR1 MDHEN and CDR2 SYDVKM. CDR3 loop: CASSLGARGQFF. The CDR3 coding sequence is TGTGCCAGCAGTTTAGGTGCCCGTGGGCAGTTCTTC.

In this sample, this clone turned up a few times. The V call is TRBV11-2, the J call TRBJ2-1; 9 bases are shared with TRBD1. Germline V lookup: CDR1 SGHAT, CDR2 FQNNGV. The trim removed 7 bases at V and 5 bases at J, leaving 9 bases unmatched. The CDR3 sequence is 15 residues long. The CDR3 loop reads CASTVQGAENNEQFF. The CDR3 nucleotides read TGTGCCAGCACCGTACAGGGGGCGGAAAACAATGAGCAGTTCTTC.

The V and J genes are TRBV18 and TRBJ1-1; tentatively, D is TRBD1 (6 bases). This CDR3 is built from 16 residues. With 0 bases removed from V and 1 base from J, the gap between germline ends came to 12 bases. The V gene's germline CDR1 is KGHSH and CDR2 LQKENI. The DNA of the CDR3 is TGTGCCAGCTCACCACCGGAGGGACACCGGAACACTGAAGCTTTCTTT. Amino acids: CASSPPEGHRNTEAFF.

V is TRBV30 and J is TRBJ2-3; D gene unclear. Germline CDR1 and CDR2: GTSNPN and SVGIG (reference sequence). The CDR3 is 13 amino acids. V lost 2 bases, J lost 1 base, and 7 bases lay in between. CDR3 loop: CAWSLQGTDTQYF. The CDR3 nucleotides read TGTGCCTGGAGTCTCCAGGGCACAGATACGCAGTATTTT.

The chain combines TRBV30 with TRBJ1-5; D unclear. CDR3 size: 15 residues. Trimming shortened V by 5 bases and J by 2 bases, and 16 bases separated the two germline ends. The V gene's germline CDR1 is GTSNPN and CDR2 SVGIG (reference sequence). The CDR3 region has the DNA TGTGCCTGGGCCGAAAATACCGGGGGCAATCAGCCCCAGCATTTT. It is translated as CAWAENTGGNQPQHF.

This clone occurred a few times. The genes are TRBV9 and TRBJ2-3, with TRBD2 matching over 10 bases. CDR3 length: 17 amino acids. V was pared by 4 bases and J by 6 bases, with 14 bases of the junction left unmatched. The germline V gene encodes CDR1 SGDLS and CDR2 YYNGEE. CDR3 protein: CASSSSGSGGAGDTQYF. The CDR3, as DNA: TGTGCCAGCAGCTCATCAGGGAGCGGGGGGGCAGGTGATACGCAGTATTTT.

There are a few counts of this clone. CDR3 sequence: CASSLTTDREAFF. In DNA form, the CDR3 reads TGTGCCAGCAGTCTCACGACGGACAGGGAAGCTTTCTTT. This rearrangement joins TRBV6-5 to TRBJ1-1; 7 bases map to TRBD1. The CDR3 has 13 residues. Trimming took 5 bases from V and 8 from J; bases not matched to a gene: 8. In germline, CDR1 is MNHEY, CDR2 SVGAGI.

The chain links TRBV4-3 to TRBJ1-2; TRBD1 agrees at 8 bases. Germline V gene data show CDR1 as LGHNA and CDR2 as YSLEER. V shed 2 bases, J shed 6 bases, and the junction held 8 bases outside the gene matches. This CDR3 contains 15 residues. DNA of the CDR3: TGCGCCAGCAGCCAACCGGGACAGGTCTTTGATGGCTACACCTTC. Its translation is CASSQPGQVFDGYTF.

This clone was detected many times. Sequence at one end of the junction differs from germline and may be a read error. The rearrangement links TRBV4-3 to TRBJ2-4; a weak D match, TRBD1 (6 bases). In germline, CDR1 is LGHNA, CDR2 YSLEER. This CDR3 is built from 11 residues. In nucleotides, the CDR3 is TGCGCCAGCAGCCAGAGACAGGAGGATGACTTC. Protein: CASSQRQEDDF.

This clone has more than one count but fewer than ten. Here the CDR3 DNA reads TGTGCCAGCAGTGACTGGGAGACCCAGTACTTC. As protein: CASSDWETQYF. The genes are TRBV25-1 and TRBJ2-5, with D unclear. The germline gives CDR1 MGHDK, CDR2 SYGVNS. V shed 3 bases and J shed 5 bases, with 4 bases lying between them. There are 11 residues in the CDR3.

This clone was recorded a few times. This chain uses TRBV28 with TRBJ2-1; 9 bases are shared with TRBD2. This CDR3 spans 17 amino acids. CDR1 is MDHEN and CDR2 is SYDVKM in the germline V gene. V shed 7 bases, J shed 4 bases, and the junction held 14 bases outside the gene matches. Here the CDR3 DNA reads TGTGCCAGCACATCTGCGAGTAGCGGGAGTCCATACAATGAGCAGTTCTTC. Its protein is CASTSASSGSPYNEQFF.

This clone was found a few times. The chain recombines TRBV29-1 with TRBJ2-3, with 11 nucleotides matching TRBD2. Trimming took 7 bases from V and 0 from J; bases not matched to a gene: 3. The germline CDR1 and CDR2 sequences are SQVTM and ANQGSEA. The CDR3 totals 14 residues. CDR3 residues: CSGTSGLSTDTQYF. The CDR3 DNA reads TGCAGCGGGACTAGCGGGCTGAGCACAGATACGCAGTATTTT.

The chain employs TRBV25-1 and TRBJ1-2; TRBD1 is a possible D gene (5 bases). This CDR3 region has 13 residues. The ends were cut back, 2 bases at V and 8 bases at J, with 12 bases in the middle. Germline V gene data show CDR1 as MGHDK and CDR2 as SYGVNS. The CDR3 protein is CASSEGGTGGYTF. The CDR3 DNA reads TGTGCCAGCAGTGAAGGAGGGACTGGCGGCTACACCTTC.

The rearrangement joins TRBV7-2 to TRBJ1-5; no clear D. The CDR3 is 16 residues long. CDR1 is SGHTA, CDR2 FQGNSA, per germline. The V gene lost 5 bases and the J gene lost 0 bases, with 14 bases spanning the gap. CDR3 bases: TGTGCCAGCAGCCCGAGGATAACCGATAGCAATCAGCCCCAGCATTTT. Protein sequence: CASSPRITDSNQPQHF. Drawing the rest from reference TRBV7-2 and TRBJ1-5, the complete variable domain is GAGVSQSPSNKVTEKGKDVELRCDPISGHTALYWYRQSLGQGLEFLIYFQGNSAPDKSGLPSDRFSAERTGGSVSTLTIQRTQQEDSAVYLCASSPRITDSNQPQHFGDGTRLSIL.

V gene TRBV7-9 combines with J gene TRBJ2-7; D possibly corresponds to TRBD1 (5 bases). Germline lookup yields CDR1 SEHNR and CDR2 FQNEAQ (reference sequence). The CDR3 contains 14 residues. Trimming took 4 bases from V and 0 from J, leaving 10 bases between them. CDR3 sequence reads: CASSSSRGSYEQYF. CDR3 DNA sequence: TGTGCCAGCAGCTCTTCTAGGGGCTCCTACGAGCAGTACTTC.

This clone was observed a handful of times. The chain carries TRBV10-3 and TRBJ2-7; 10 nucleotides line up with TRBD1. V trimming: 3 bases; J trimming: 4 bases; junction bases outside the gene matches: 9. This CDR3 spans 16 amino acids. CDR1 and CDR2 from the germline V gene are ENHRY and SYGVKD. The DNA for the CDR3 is TGTGCCATCAGTGATCAAACCACGGGACAGGGGTACGAGCAGTACTTC. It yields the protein CAISDQTTGQGYEQYF.

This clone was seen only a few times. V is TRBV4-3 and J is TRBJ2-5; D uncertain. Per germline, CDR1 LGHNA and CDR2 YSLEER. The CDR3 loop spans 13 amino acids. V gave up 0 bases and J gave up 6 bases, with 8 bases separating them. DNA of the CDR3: TGCGCCAGCAGCCAAGAAGTGGGAAAGACCCAGTACTTC. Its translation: CASSQEVGKTQYF.

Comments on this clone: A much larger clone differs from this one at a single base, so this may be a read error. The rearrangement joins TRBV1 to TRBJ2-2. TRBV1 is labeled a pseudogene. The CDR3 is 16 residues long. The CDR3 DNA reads TGCACCAGCAGCCCCCAGGGGGGGCGGTACACCGGGGAGCTGTTTTTT. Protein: CTSSPQGGRYTGELFF.

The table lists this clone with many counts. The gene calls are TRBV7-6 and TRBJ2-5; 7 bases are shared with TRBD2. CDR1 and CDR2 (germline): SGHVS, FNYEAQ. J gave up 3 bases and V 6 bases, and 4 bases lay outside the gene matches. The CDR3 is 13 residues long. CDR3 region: CASSPSGKETQYF. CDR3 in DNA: TGTGCCAGCAGTCCTAGCGGTAAAGAGACCCAGTACTTC.

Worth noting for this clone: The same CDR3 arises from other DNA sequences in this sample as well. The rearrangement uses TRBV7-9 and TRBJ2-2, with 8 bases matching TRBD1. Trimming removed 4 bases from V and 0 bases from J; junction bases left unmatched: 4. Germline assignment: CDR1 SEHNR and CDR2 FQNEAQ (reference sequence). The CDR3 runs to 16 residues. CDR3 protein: CASSSMGQANTGELFF. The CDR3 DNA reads TGTGCCAGCAGCTCCATGGGACAGGCGAACACCGGGGAGCTGTTTTTT.

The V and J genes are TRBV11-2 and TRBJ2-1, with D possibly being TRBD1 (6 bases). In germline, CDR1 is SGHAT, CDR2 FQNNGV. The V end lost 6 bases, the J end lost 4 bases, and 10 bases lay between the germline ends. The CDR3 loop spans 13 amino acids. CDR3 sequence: CASRPDSYNEQFF. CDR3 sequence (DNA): TGTGCCAGCAGACCGGACAGTTACAATGAGCAGTTCTTC.

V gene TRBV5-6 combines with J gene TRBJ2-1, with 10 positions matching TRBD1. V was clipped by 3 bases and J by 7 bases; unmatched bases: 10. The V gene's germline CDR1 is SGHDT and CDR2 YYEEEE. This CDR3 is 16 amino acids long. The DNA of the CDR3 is TGTGCCAGCAGCTACTTAAGGACAGGGGGTCTTAATGAGCAGTTCTTC. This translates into CASSYLRTGGLNEQFF.

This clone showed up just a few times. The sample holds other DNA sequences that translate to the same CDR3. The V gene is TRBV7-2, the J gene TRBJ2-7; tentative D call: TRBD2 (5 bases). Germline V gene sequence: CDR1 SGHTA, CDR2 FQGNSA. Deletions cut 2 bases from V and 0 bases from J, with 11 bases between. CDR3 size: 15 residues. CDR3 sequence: CASSLSDSLSYEQYF. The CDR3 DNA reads TGTGCCAGCAGCTTATCGGACTCCCTCTCCTACGAGCAGTACTTC.

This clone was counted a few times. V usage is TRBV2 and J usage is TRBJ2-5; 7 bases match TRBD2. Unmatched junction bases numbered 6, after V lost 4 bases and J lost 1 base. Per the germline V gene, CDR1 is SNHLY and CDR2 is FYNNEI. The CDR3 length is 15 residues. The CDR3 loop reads CASSASGAFQETQYF. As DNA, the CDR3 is TGTGCCAGCAGTGCGAGCGGGGCGTTCCAAGAGACCCAGTACTTC.

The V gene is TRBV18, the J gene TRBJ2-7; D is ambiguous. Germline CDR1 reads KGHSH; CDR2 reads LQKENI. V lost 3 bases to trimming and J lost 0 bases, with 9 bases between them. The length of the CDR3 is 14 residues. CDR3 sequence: CASSPGRDSYEQYF. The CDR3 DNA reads TGTGCCAGCTCACCGGGTAGAGACTCCTACGAGCAGTACTTC.

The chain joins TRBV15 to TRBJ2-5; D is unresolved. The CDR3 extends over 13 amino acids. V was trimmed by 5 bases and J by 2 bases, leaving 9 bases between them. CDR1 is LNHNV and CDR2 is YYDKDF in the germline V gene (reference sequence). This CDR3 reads CATSSRLQETQYF. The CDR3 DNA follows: TGTGCCACCAGCTCCCGACTGCAAGAGACCCAGTACTTC.

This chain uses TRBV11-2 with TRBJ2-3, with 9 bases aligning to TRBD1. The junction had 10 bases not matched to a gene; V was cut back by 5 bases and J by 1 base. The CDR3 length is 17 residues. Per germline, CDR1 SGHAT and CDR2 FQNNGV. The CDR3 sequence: CASSRGTGLRGTDTQYF. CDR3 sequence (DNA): TGTGCCAGCAGCCGGGGGACAGGGCTTAGAGGCACAGATACGCAGTATTTT.

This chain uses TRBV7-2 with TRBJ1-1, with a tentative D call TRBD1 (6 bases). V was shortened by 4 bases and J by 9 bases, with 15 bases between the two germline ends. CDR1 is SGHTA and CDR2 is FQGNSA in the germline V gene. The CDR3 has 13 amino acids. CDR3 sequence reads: CASSSPRRDKAFF. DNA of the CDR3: TGTGCCAGCAGCTCCCCTCGGCGGGACAAAGCTTTCTTT.